A selection of T cell receptor beta chains follows, all from one sample in a study of CD8 T cells in ankylosing spondylitis. TCRdb reprocessed the 5' RACE reads with MiXCR, giving one entry per CDR3 protein. The sample consists of approximately 88,000 distinct CDR3 sequences, just under 9% of them appearing once. Sequences were obtained from blood, either unsorted or a sorted T cell fraction (not recorded which). The source is a male donor with ankylosing spondylitis or in good health (not recorded which). CDR3s include the opening cysteine and the closing phenylalanine or tryptophan. Fields, in order: J gene, D gene, clone size, CDR3 length, V gene, CDR3 protein, CDR3 DNA. D genes are given only for firm matches. Not every row has a clone size; where given, it reads once, few, many or a size class.

>TRBJ1-5|.|many|13|TRBV7-6
CASSLPYNQPQHF
TGTGCCAGCAGCTTACCTTACAATCAGCCCCAGCATTTT
>TRBJ2-3|.|many|16|TRBV3-1
CASSPGHAGSTDTQYF
TGTGCCAGCAGCCCGGGCCACGCCGGGAGCACAGATACGCAGTATTTT
>TRBJ2-7|.|few|14|TRBV21-1
CASSKVGQGGEQYF
TGTGCCAGCAGCAAAGTAGGACAGGGCGGCGAGCAGTACTTC
>TRBJ2-2|TRBD2|many|15|TRBV5-5
CASSLAGLAGGELFF
TGTGCCAGCAGCTTGGCGGGACTAGCTGGCGGGGAGCTGTTTTTT
>TRBJ1-5|.|few|13|TRBV29-1
CSVGVGGERPQHF
TGCAGCGTTGGGGTCGGCGGGGAGCGGCCCCAGCATTTT
>TRBJ2-1|TRBD2|many|15|TRBV5-1
CASSSSGGAGNEQFF
TGCGCCAGCAGCTCAAGCGGGGGGGCCGGTAATGAGCAGTTCTTC
>TRBJ2-7|TRBD1|many|14|TRBV18
CASSRQGFSYEQYF
TGTGCCAGCTCTCGACAGGGATTCTCCTACGAGCAGTACTTC
>TRBJ1-1|.|.|15|TRBV5-1
CASSLFGQGSTEAFF
TGCGCCAGCAGCTTGTTCGGCCAGGGGAGCACTGAAGCTTTCTTT
>TRBJ2-1|.|many|13|TRBV2
CASSANRVNEQFF
TGTGCCAGCAGTGCTAACAGGGTCAATGAGCAGTTCTTC
>TRBJ2-3|.|.|14|TRBV7-2
CANSLGLSTDTQYF
TGTGCCAACAGCTTAGGACTCAGCACAGATACGCAGTATTTT
>TRBJ2-1|TRBD2|many|16|TRBV5-1
CASSLEAAAGYNEQFF
TGCGCCAGCAGCTTGGAGGCGGCAGCGGGGTACAATGAGCAGTTCTTC
>TRBJ1-2|.|many|14|TRBV5-4
CASSLGARNYGYTF
TGTGCCAGCAGCTTGGGGGCGCGGAACTATGGCTACACCTTC
>TRBJ2-3|TRBD2|few|14|TRBV7-2
CASSLMGGADTQYF
TGTGCCAGCAGCCTAATGGGGGGGGCAGATACGCAGTATTTT
>TRBJ1-1|.|many|13|TRBV7-3
CASSSLYNTEAFF
TGTGCCAGCAGCTCCTTATACAACACTGAAGCTTTCTTT
>TRBJ2-7|.|many|12|TRBV6-5
CASGAGLGEQYF
TGTGCCAGCGGTGCCGGACTTGGAGAGCAGTACTTC
>TRBJ2-7|.|once|15|TRBV28
CASSLGGAKSYEQYF
TGTGCCAGCAGTTTAGGAGGGGCGAAGTCCTACGAGCAGTACTTC
>TRBJ1-1|.|many|14|TRBV15
CATTQPTSNTEAFF
TGTGCCACCACCCAGCCCACATCGAACACTGAAGCTTTCTTT
>TRBJ2-1|.|.|10|TRBV30
CAWSEAEQFF
TGTGCCTGGAGTGAGGCGGAGCAGTTCTTC
>TRBJ2-4|.|many|15|TRBV10-3
CAISDPDLTSNIQYF
TGTGCCATCAGTGACCCCGATCTGACCTCCAACATTCAGTACTTC
>TRBJ2-7|TRBD1|.|14|TRBV7-6
CASSSGQGRGEQYF
TGTGCCAGCAGCTCCGGACAGGGGAGGGGCGAGCAGTACTTC
>TRBJ2-6|TRBD1|.|17|TRBV5-1
CASSLRDSSSGANVLTF
TGCGCCAGCAGCTTGCGGGACAGCAGCTCTGGGGCCAACGTCCTGACTTTC
>TRBJ2-1|.|many|18|TRBV7-3
CASSLTLGLADTYNEQFF
TGTGCCAGCAGCTTAACGTTAGGGCTAGCAGACACCTACAATGAGCAGTTCTTC
>TRBJ2-3|.|many|15|TRBV6-5
CASSYYQGSTDTQYF
TGTGCCAGCAGTTACTATCAGGGAAGCACAGATACGCAGTATTTT
>TRBJ1-5|TRBD1|many|14|TRBV6-2/TRBV6-3
CASSQDRGPQPQHF
TGTGCCAGCAGCCAGGACAGGGGGCCCCAGCCCCAGCATTTT
>TRBJ2-5|TRBD2|many|12|TRBV20-1
CSASYGGETQYF
TGCAGTGCTAGTTACGGGGGGGAGACCCAGTACTTC
>TRBJ2-7|TRBD2|few|13|TRBV28
CASNPGLAYEQYF
TGTGCCAGCAACCCGGGACTAGCATACGAGCAGTACTTC
>TRBJ2-3|TRBD2|few|16|TRBV18
CASSPRLAGITDTQYF
TGTGCCAGCTCACCAAGGCTAGCGGGGATCACAGATACGCAGTATTTT
>TRBJ2-1|.|many|12|TRBV12-3/TRBV12-4
CASSLEGSEQFF
TGTGCCAGCAGTTTGGAGGGCTCTGAGCAGTTCTTC
>TRBJ2-7|TRBD1|many|14|TRBV6-2/TRBV6-3
CASSSTDRIYEQYF
TGTGCCAGCAGTTCAACGGACAGGATCTACGAGCAGTACTTC
>TRBJ1-3|.|many|16|TRBV7-2
CASSQGGGIRGNTIYF
TGTGCCAGCAGCCAAGGTGGTGGCATCAGGGGAAACACCATATATTTT
>TRBJ2-5|TRBD1|many|14|TRBV7-2
CASSLAGRGETQYF
TGTGCCAGCAGCTTAGCCGGCAGGGGGGAGACCCAGTACTTC
>TRBJ2-1|.|many|15|TRBV5-1
CASSFTGSSYNEQFF
TGCGCCAGCAGCTTCACAGGGAGCTCCTACAATGAGCAGTTCTTC
>TRBJ2-2|TRBD2|many|18|TRBV29-1
CSVETSPLAGKNTGELFF
TGCAGCGTTGAAACATCCCCACTAGCGGGAAAGAACACCGGGGAGCTGTTTTTT
>TRBJ2-1|TRBD2|few|16|TRBV9
CASSVAGTSGNNEQFF
TGTGCCAGCAGCGTAGCCGGGACTAGCGGGAACAATGAGCAGTTCTTC
>TRBJ2-2|.|many|16|TRBV9
CASSPAGHTNTGELFF
TGTGCCAGCAGCCCCGCTGGACATACGAACACCGGGGAGCTGTTTTTT
>TRBJ1-3|TRBD1|many|14|TRBV5-6
CASSFGTGRATIYF
TGTGCCAGCAGCTTCGGGACAGGGAGGGCCACCATATATTTT
>TRBJ2-7|TRBD1|.|17|TRBV4-1
CASSLSRGTGNSYEQYF
TGCGCCAGCAGCCTAAGTCGAGGGACAGGGAACTCCTACGAGCAGTACTTC